Below, 7 T cell receptor beta chains from the same sample are listed, as sequenced in a study of blood T cells in healthy people across ages. With a J-beta primer mix and a sample-barcoded 5' primer, a second PCR ran roughly 6 to 11 cycles. TCRdb processed the 5' RACE reads anew with MiXCR; each CDR3 protein has one entry. Altogether roughly 680,000 distinct CDR3 sequences are present, more than 45% being singletons, with the ten largest covering roughly 12%. Sequencing used blood. The receptors were gathered from a woman older than 75 in good health.

This clonotype was detected ten times or more. The V call is TRBV10-3, the J call TRBJ1-1, with TRBD1 identical over 8 bases. The CDR3 covers 12 residues. Germline V gene data show CDR1 as ENHRY and CDR2 as SYGVKD. Trimming at V came to 8 bases and at J to 7 bases, leaving 6 bases not matched to a gene. CDR3 sequence (DNA): TGTGCCATCTCAGGGGGCTTTGGTGAAGCTTTCTTT. This translates into CAISGGFGEAFF.

This clonotype turned up a few times. This sequence joins TRBV3-1 and TRBJ2-3, with D perhaps being TRBD1 or TRBD2 (5 bases each). The CDR3 is made up of 13 amino acids. Germline CDR1 is LGHDT and CDR2 is YNNKEL (reference sequence). V was trimmed by 4 bases and J by 7 bases, leaving 12 bases between them. CDR3 amino acids: CASSPPGRNTQYF. The CDR3 bases are TGTGCCAGCAGCCCCCCGGGGCGAAATACGCAGTATTTT.

This clonotype was counted a few times. The V and J genes are TRBV4-1 and TRBJ2-1, with 9 bases fitting TRBD1. The DNA end is a closer match to TRBJ2-7, so the J assignment may be wrong. CDR3 length equals 18 residues. Germline CDR1 and CDR2: MGHRA and YSYEKL. The CDR3: CASSQAPWGQGPYNEQYF. Written as DNA, the CDR3 is TGCGCCAGCAGCCAAGCTCCTTGGGGACAGGGCCCCTACAATGAGCAGTACTTC.

This clonotype occurred a few times. The chain joins TRBV29-1 to TRBJ2-6; D possibly corresponds to TRBD1 (6 bases). Deletions cut 7 bases from V and 2 bases from J, with 6 bases between. Looked up from germline, CDR1 is SQVTM and CDR2 is ANQGSEA. The CDR3 has 12 amino acids. The chain's CDR3 is CSAGAGANVLTF. The CDR3 DNA sequence: TGCAGCGCAGGGGCTGGGGCCAACGTCCTGACTTTC.

The V and J genes are TRBV20-1 and TRBJ1-5, with D possibly being TRBD1 (5 bases). The CDR3 loop spans 14 amino acids. V lost 7 bases and J 2 bases, leaving 15 bases between the germline ends. The germline V gene encodes CDR1 DFQATT and CDR2 SNEGSKA (reference sequence). The CDR3 loop is CSVAPGAGNQPQHF. As DNA, the CDR3 is TGCAGTGTAGCCCCCGGGGCCGGCAATCAGCCCCAGCATTTT.

This clonotype was seen a handful of times. This chain uses TRBV9 with TRBJ2-5; 8 bases are a match to TRBD1. The end of the DNA fits TRBJ2-7 better, so the J call may be wrong. Germline V gene data show CDR1 as SGDLS and CDR2 as YYNGEE. CDR3 length equals 15 residues. CDR3 coding DNA: TGTGCCAGCAGCGCGACAGGGGACCCCACCTACGAGCAGTACTTC. Translating gives CASSATGDPTYEQYF.

This clonotype was counted many times. With a much larger clone just one base away, this may be a read error. The gene calls are TRBV5-1 and TRBJ2-1; TRBD2 matches at 11 bases. The J call may be faulty, since TRBJ2-7 better matches the DNA end. The germline V gene has CDR1 SGHRS and CDR2 YFSETQ. The CDR3 covers 16 residues. Here the CDR3 reads CASSGTSGRSYNEQYF. DNA of the CDR3: TGCGCCAGCAGCGGGACTAGCGGTCGTTCCTACAATGAGCAGTACTTC.